This entry concerns a single T cell receptor (beta chain). This entry is derived from a study of blood T cell repertoires in COVID-19. Whole-study context: Sites across the United States, Italy and Spain contributed samples from acute and convalescent COVID-19. PBMCs, B-cell-depleted T cells, or T cells were the source of the cDNA or gDNA that made up the material.

Losses at the gene ends were 11 bases for V and 2 bases for J; bases not matched to a gene: 5. The germline V gene encodes CDR1 ENHRY and CDR2 SYGVKD. CDR3 length equals 13 residues. Per the study methods: Estimates of nucleated cell counts were drawn from the amplification of reference gene primers. Only in-frame clones appear in the TCRdb table, and some are missing; sequencing was by immunoSEQ multiplex PCR. V and J calls and clone size are those listed in that table; D and trimming were worked out from the DNA. The sample has 140,000 or so clones, about 81% seen once; the top ten hold less than 5%.

The receptor was derived from a woman of 80 years or more with acute or convalescent COVID-19. Material for sequencing was peripheral blood. The chain joins TRBV10-3 to TRBJ2-7; TRBD2 matches at 11 bases. The CDR3 sequence is CAASTSGAYEQYF. The CDR3 nucleotides read TGTGCCGCATCGACTAGCGGGGCCTACGAGCAGTACTTC.